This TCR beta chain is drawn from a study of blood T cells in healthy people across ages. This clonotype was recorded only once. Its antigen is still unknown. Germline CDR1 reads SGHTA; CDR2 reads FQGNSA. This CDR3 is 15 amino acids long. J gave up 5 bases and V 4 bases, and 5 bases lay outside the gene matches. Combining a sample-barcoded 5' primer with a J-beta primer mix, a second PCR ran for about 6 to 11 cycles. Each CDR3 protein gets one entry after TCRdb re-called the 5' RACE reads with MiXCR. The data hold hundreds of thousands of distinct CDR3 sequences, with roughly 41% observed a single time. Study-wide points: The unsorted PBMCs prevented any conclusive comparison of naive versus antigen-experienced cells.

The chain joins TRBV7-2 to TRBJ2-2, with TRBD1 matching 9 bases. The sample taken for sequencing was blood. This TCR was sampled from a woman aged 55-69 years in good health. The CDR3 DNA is TGTGCCAGCAGCTCCAGGACAGGGGAGACCGGGGAGCTGTTTTTT. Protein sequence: CASSSRTGETGELFF. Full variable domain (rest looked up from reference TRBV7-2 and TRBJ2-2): GAGVSQSPSNKVTEKGKDVELRCDPISGHTALYWYRQSLGQGLEFLIYFQGNSAPDKSGLPSDRFSAERTGGSVSTLTIQRTQQEDSAVYLCASSSRTGETGELFFGEGSRLTVL.